The present TCR beta chain was sequenced within a study of T cell responses to AZD1222 COVID-19 vaccine. Study-level results: Just a handful of AZD1222 recipients tested seropositive at baseline. Spike-wide coverage was observed for vaccine-associated CD4 TCRs, with dominant responses at 160-218 and 743-854. The repertoires were collected only after the peak T cell response. Nearly half of spike-specific TCRs reportedly target unmutated variant regions.

The repertoire was sequenced with immunoSEQ multiplex PCR; TCRdb's copy has only in-frame clones and lacks some. The sample has about 83,000 clones; more than 70% are singletons. Germline CDR1 SGHRS, CDR2 YFSETQ. This CDR3 is built from 12 residues. Deletions cut 3 bases from V and 8 bases from J, with 8 bases between. As regards this clone: Its target is unknown.

The specimen was peripheral blood, collected on day 0 of AZD1222 vaccination. The TCR was taken from an adult in good health. The rearrangement links TRBV5-1 to TRBJ2-2; D ambiguous. CDR3 loop: CASSSSEGELFF. The CDR3 DNA reads as TGCGCCAGCAGCTCCTCCGAGGGGGAGCTGTTTTTT.